The 31 T cell receptor beta chains listed next were all sequenced from one sample in a study of CD8 T cells in Susac syndrome. Random hexamers were used to reverse transcribe an amount of roughly 0.45 to 1 ug RNA. Via MiXCR, TCRdb re-called the immunoSEQ multiplex PCR reads, giving one row per CDR3 protein. The data show fewer than 200,000 distinct CDR3 sequences, with 85% to 95% seen just once and roughly 0.16% held by the top ten. The sample was CD8+ T cells from PBMCs. All receptors come from a human donor with multiple sclerosis.

This chain uses TRBV18 with TRBJ2-3; D uncertain. This CDR3 has 14 residues. V gave up 0 bases and J gave up 5 bases, with 9 bases separating them. Germline CDR1 reads KGHSH; CDR2 reads LQKENI. The CDR3 is CASSPPGWVDTQYF. The DNA for the CDR3 is TGTGCCAGCTCACCACCGGGGTGGGTAGATACGCAGTATTTT.

V is TRBV18 and J is TRBJ1-1; maybe TRBD1 (5 bases). The germline CDR1 and CDR2 sequences are KGHSH and LQKENI. This CDR3 contains 14 residues. V shed 3 bases and J shed 1 base, with 9 bases lying between them. CDR3 sequence reads: CASSPWGQNTEAFF. CDR3 nucleotide sequence: TGTGCCAGCTCACCGTGGGGCCAGAACACTGAAGCTTTCTTT.

The V call is TRBV7-9, the J call TRBJ2-5; 8 nucleotides align to TRBD2. The CDR3 length is 15 residues. Germline V gives CDR1 SEHNR, CDR2 FQNEAQ (reference sequence). Trimming at V came to 5 bases and at J to 1 base, leaving 6 bases not matched to a gene. The CDR3 DNA reads as TGTGCCAGCAGCGCGGGACTAGGGGTCCAAGAGACCCAGTACTTC. Protein product: CASSAGLGVQETQYF. The full variable domain, rest sourced from reference TRBV7-9 and TRBJ2-5, is DTGVSQNPRHKITKRGQNVTFRCDPISEHNRLYWYRQTLGQGPEFLTYFQNEAQLEKSRLLSDRFSAERPKGSFSTLEIQRTEQGDSAMYLCASSAGLGVQETQYFGPGTRLLVL.

The V gene is TRBV6-5, the J gene TRBJ2-7; D possibly corresponds to TRBD2 (6 bases). CDR1 and CDR2 from the germline V gene are MNHEY and SVGAGI. The CDR3 length is 15 residues. V shed 0 bases and J shed 6 bases, with 15 bases lying between them. CDR3 protein: CASSYSAGSMGEQYF. In nucleotides, the CDR3 is TGTGCCAGCAGTTACTCTGCCGGGAGTATGGGCGAGCAGTACTTC.

V gene TRBV7-9 combines with J gene TRBJ2-3; D gene ambiguous. Germline values: CDR1 SEHNR, CDR2 FQNEAQ (reference sequence). This CDR3 is built from 14 residues. V lost 5 bases and J lost 3, with 12 bases in between. The CDR3 sequence: CASSLPRSTDTQYF. CDR3 nucleotide sequence: TGTGCCAGCAGCCTTCCAAGATCTACAGATACGCAGTATTTT.

The V call is TRBV29-1, the J call TRBJ2-2, with unresolved D. CDR1 is SQVTM and CDR2 is ANQGSEA in the germline V gene. The CDR3 length is 12 residues. V lost 6 bases, J lost 4 bases, and 9 bases lay in between. CDR3 sequence: CSVLNPTGELFF. The CDR3 nucleotides are TGCAGCGTGTTAAATCCCACCGGGGAGCTGTTTTTT.

The chain carries TRBV9 and TRBJ1-3; D is uncertain. V was shortened by 5 bases and J by 2 bases, with 8 bases between the two germline ends. The germline CDR1 and CDR2 sequences are SGDLS and YYNGEE. This CDR3 is built from 13 residues. CDR3 nucleotide sequence: TGTGCCAGCAGTTTGGGGACTGGAAACACCATATATTTT. Translating gives CASSLGTGNTIYF.

The rearrangement links TRBV20-1 to TRBJ1-1, with unresolved D. Trimming removed 0 bases at V and 6 bases at J, with 17 bases between. Germline CDR1 DFQATT, CDR2 SNEGSKA (reference sequence). The CDR3 contains 15 residues. CDR3 loop: CSARDMSRDSSEAFF. The CDR3 DNA is TGCAGTGCTAGAGATATGTCTAGGGATTCTTCTGAAGCTTTCTTT.

The chain uses TRBV6-6 and TRBJ2-3; D gene unclear. CDR1 is MNHNY and CDR2 is SVGAGI in the germline V gene (reference sequence). V lost 5 bases and J lost 0, with 12 bases in between. CDR3 length: 15 amino acids. CDR3 amino acids: CASSRQDPSTDTQYF. The CDR3 DNA reads TGTGCCAGCAGTCGACAAGACCCTAGCACAGATACGCAGTATTTT.

The V and J genes are TRBV18 and TRBJ2-3; D might be TRBD1 (6 bases). Germline V gene data show CDR1 as KGHSH and CDR2 as LQKENI. V lost 6 bases and J lost 0, with 16 bases in between. The CDR3 covers 16 residues. CDR3 nucleotide sequence: TGTGCCAGCTCTTCCCAACACAGGGATAGCACAGATACGCAGTATTTT. It encodes CASSSQHRDSTDTQYF.

This clonotype appeared a single time. The genes are TRBV19 and TRBJ2-5; the D is unclear. Per the germline V gene, CDR1 is LNHDA and CDR2 is SQIVND (reference sequence). This CDR3 is built from 11 residues. V lost 3 bases and J lost 5, with 4 bases in between. In nucleotides, the CDR3 is TGTGCCAGTAGTATGGGGGAGACCCAGTACTTC. Its protein is CASSMGETQYF.

The chain has TRBV7-9 and TRBJ1-2, with 8 bases matching TRBD1. CDR3 length: 17 amino acids. Germline values: CDR1 SEHNR, CDR2 FQNEAQ (reference sequence). V lost 5 bases and J lost 0; bases outside the gene matches: 11. The CDR3 DNA reads TGTGCCAGCAGCGGAGGGACAGGAGCCAGACCTAACTATGGCTACACCTTC. Encoded protein: CASSGGTGARPNYGYTF. The entire variable domain, with the rest obtained from reference TRBV7-9 and TRBJ1-2, is as follows: DTGVSQNPRHKITKRGQNVTFRCDPISEHNRLYWYRQTLGQGPEFLTYFQNEAQLEKSRLLSDRFSAERPKGSFSTLEIQRTEQGDSAMYLCASSGGTGARPNYGYTFGSGTRLTVV.

The chain has TRBV12-3 or TRBV12-4 and TRBJ1-2; maybe TRBD1 (5 bases). CDR3 length equals 16 residues. The V end lost 5 bases, the J end lost 1 base, and 17 bases lay between the germline ends. The CDR3 nucleotides read TGTGCCAGCAGTCCTATGCCGGGACCGATTAACTATGGCTACACCTTC. As protein: CASSPMPGPINYGYTF.

The V gene is TRBV7-3, the J gene TRBJ1-4; 11 nucleotides agree with TRBD1. The CDR3 spans 14 residues. The ends lost 4 bases at V and 8 bases at J; junction bases unmatched: 3. Germline V gene lookup returns CDR1 SGHTA and CDR2 FQGTGA. This CDR3 reads CASSSGQGDEKLFF. In nucleotides, the CDR3 is TGTGCCAGCAGCTCGGGACAGGGGGACGAAAAACTGTTTTTT. Combining the CDR3 with reference TRBV7-3 and TRBJ1-4 gives the whole variable domain GAGVSQTPSNKVTEKGKYVELRCDPISGHTALYWYRQSLGQGPEFLIYFQGTGAADDSGLPNDRFFAVRPEGSVSTLKIQRTERGDSAVYLCASSSGQGDEKLFFGSGTQLSVL.

The chain couples TRBV29-1 to TRBJ2-1; tentative D call: TRBD2 (5 bases). V shed 3 bases and J shed 7 bases, with 16 bases lying between them. The CDR3 length is 14 residues. The germline V gene encodes CDR1 SQVTM and CDR2 ANQGSEA. CDR3 DNA: TGCAGCGTTGAGGTCGAGGGAGTGGGGAATGAGCAGTTCTTC. Translation gives CSVEVEGVGNEQFF.

Only one count was recorded for this clonotype. The rearrangement uses TRBV9 and TRBJ2-6; no clear D. The germline V gene has CDR1 SGDLS and CDR2 YYNGEE. V was clipped by 5 bases and J by 4 bases, with 13 bases between them. The length of the CDR3 is 15 residues. The chain's CDR3 is CASRDGPLGANVLTF. CDR3 sequence (DNA): TGTGCCAGCAGAGACGGGCCTCTCGGGGCCAACGTCCTGACTTTC.

CDR3 sequence: CASAETGNSNQPQHF. CDR3 coding DNA: TGTGCCAGCGCCGAGACAGGGAATAGCAATCAGCCCCAGCATTTT. The V and J genes are TRBV9 and TRBJ1-5; 7 bases align to TRBD1. The CDR3 sequence is 15 residues long. The germline CDR1 and CDR2 sequences are SGDLS and YYNGEE. The J segment lost 0 bases and the V segment lost 7 bases, leaving 7 bases of the junction unmatched. Full variable domain (outside the CDR3, taken from reference TRBV9 and TRBJ1-5): DSGVTQTPKHLITATGQRVTLRCSPRSGDLSVYWYQQSLDQGLQFLIQYYNGEERAKGNILERFSAQQFPDLHSELNLSSLELGDSALYFCASAETGNSNQPQHFGDGTRLSIL.

This rearrangement joins TRBV20-1 to TRBJ1-5; TRBD1 matches at 7 bases. The CDR3 is 14 amino acids. V was pared by 6 bases and J by 1 base, with 6 bases of the junction left unmatched. Per germline, CDR1 DFQATT and CDR2 SNEGSKA (reference sequence). Here the CDR3 DNA reads TGCAGTGCCAAACAGGGGATGAGCAATCAGCCCCAGCATTTT. This translates into CSAKQGMSNQPQHF.

V is TRBV29-1 and J is TRBJ2-1, with TRBD2 matching over 9 bases. The CDR3 is 15 residues long. Germline lookup yields CDR1 SQVTM and CDR2 ANQGSEA. Losses at the gene ends were 7 bases for V and 7 bases for J; bases not matched to a gene: 14. In nucleotides, the CDR3 is TGCAGCGCCATAGGGGGTAGCGGGAGTATGAATGAGCAGTTCTTC. Translation: CSAIGGSGSMNEQFF.

This clonotype appeared once. This chain links TRBV3-1 with TRBJ2-2, with D perhaps TRBD2 (6 bases). Trimming took 3 bases from V and 0 from J, leaving 23 bases between them. The CDR3 is 20 amino acids. Germline-derived CDR1 and CDR2 are LGHDT and YNNKEL (reference sequence). CDR3 residues: CASSQFRELLALTNTGELFF. The CDR3 DNA sequence: TGTGCCAGCAGCCAGTTCCGGGAGCTCCTCGCCCTCACGAACACCGGGGAGCTGTTTTTT. Full variable domain (rest looked up from reference TRBV3-1 and TRBJ2-2): DTAVSQTPKYLVTQMGNDKSIKCEQNLGHDTMYWYKQDSKKFLKIMFSYNNKELIINETVPNRFSPKSPDKAHLNLHINSLELGDSAVYFCASSQFRELLALTNTGELFFGEGSRLTVL.

V is TRBV20-1 and J is TRBJ2-2; TRBD2 aligns across 14 bases. The CDR3 contains 15 residues. In germline, CDR1 is DFQATT, CDR2 SNEGSKA (reference sequence). The V segment lost 5 bases and the J segment 6 bases; nucleotides outside the gene matches: 5. In DNA form, the CDR3 reads TGCAGTGCTCTGACTAGCGGGGGGGCCCCCGGGGAGCTGTTTTTT. As protein: CSALTSGGAPGELFF.

This clonotype came up once. This sequence joins TRBV15 and TRBJ2-3; D is possibly TRBD1 (6 bases). Trimming removed 0 bases from V and 0 bases from J, with 7 bases in between. Germline lookup yields CDR1 LNHNV and CDR2 YYDKDF (reference sequence). The CDR3 loop spans 15 amino acids. The CDR3 is CATSRDGQSTDTQYF. DNA for the CDR3: TGTGCCACCAGCAGAGATGGACAGAGCACAGATACGCAGTATTTT.

The V call is TRBV5-1, the J call TRBJ2-5, with D possibly matching TRBD1 (6 bases). Trimming shortened V by 4 bases and J by 1 base, and 20 bases separated the two germline ends. This CDR3 is 17 amino acids long. Germline CDR1 SGHRS, CDR2 YFSETQ. The CDR3 nucleotides read TGCGCCAGCAGCGGAACCCGAATACGGACAGTCCAAGAGACCCAGTACTTC. The encoded protein is CASSGTRIRTVQETQYF. The complete variable domain, with remaining parts taken from reference TRBV5-1 and TRBJ2-5, reads KAGVTQTPRYLIKTRGQQVTLSCSPISGHRSVSWYQQTPGQGLQFLFEYFSETQRNKGNFPGRFSGRQFSNSRSEMNVSTLELGDSALYLCASSGTRIRTVQETQYFGPGTRLLVL.

This clonotype was seen a few times. The chain links TRBV4-1 to TRBJ2-7; tentatively, D is TRBD2 (5 bases). Trimming took 4 bases from V and 1 from J, leaving 17 bases between them. Germline CDR1 reads MGHRA; CDR2 reads YSYEKL. The CDR3 has 16 amino acids. DNA of the CDR3: TGCGCCAGCAGCCCGAAACCCGTCGGGGTGTCCTACGAGCAGTACTTC. Its protein is CASSPKPVGVSYEQYF.

The rearrangement uses TRBV20-1 and TRBJ1-1; D remains ambiguous. The V and J ends lost 6 bases and 8 bases respectively, with 7 bases between them. This CDR3 contains 9 residues. Germline CDR1 and CDR2: DFQATT and SNEGSKA (reference sequence). The CDR3 spells CSAGPEAFF. In nucleotides, the CDR3 is TGCAGTGCCGGGCCAGAAGCTTTCTTT.

The rearrangement links TRBV4-1 to TRBJ2-1, with 7 bases fitting TRBD2. V lost 4 bases to trimming and J lost 4 bases; unmatched junction nucleotides: 7. CDR3 length: 15 residues. Looked up from germline, CDR1 is MGHRA and CDR2 is YSYEKL. CDR3 sequence (DNA): TGCGCCAGCAGCCCGTTGCGGGAGTTTTACAATGAGCAGTTCTTC. The encoded protein is CASSPLREFYNEQFF.

This sequence joins TRBV6-2 or TRBV6-3 and TRBJ1-1; D gene ambiguous. Looked up from germline, CDR1 is MNHEY and CDR2 is SVGEGT. Trimming removed 8 bases at V and 4 bases at J, with 11 bases between. There are 12 residues in the CDR3. This CDR3 reads CASLVPGTEAFF. The CDR3 nucleotides read TGTGCCAGCCTGGTACCGGGCACTGAAGCTTTCTTT.

The V call is TRBV20-1, the J call TRBJ2-7; TRBD1 agrees at 8 bases. The CDR3 consists of 14 residues. Germline assignment: CDR1 DFQATT and CDR2 SNEGSKA (reference sequence). The V and J ends lost 6 bases and 4 bases, in that order; junction bases with no gene match: 11. DNA for the CDR3: TGCAGTGCCCCGGCGCCAGGGGGCAGTTACGAGCAGTACTTC. It specifies CSAPAPGGSYEQYF.

The chain has TRBV7-9 and TRBJ2-7; 10 bases agree with TRBD2. Trimming took 5 bases from V and 4 from J; bases not matched to a gene: 11. This CDR3 has 16 residues. Germline V gives CDR1 SEHNR, CDR2 FQNEAQ (reference sequence). The CDR3 is CASSRSAGGPGYEQYF. Here the CDR3 DNA reads TGTGCCAGCAGCCGGTCAGCGGGAGGGCCGGGGTACGAGCAGTACTTC.

This chain uses TRBV7-9 with TRBJ2-4, with TRBD1 as a possible D gene (5 bases). CDR1 is SEHNR and CDR2 is FQNEAQ in the germline V gene (reference sequence). The ends were cut back, 1 base at V and 8 bases at J, with 15 bases in the middle. There are 15 residues in the CDR3. The CDR3 coding sequence is TGTGCCAGCAGCTTAGTAGGGGTCCCAAAGGACATTCAGTACTTC. Its protein product is CASSLVGVPKDIQYF.

The V and J genes are TRBV29-1 and TRBJ2-5; 9 positions match TRBD2. J lost 4 bases, V lost 3 bases, and 9 bases had no gene match. CDR1 is SQVTM and CDR2 is ANQGSEA in the germline V gene. The CDR3 loop spans 15 amino acids. For the CDR3, the DNA is TGCAGCGTTGAGGCGGTAGCTAGCGGGACAGAGACCCAGTACTTC. It codes for CSVEAVASGTETQYF.